This T cell receptor beta chain was sequenced during a study of T cell repertoires in cytomegalovirus infection. TCRdb reprocessed the reads with MiXCR, giving one entry per CDR3 protein. Of under 200,000 distinct CDR3 sequences listed, approximately 9.7% are singletons. Study-wide findings and caveats: Identification of carriers of CMV plus the relevant HLA was achieved through cumulative public TCR beta family frequency. Across the ex vivo response, the dominant clonotypes were HLA-C-restricted CMV-specific TCR beta clonotypes.

In this sample, this clonotype turned up many times. Its target is not known. Mismatch with germline at one junction end may stem from a read error. The clonotype was recovered from a human donor in good health (CMV status not recorded). Some clones in this sample may be carry-over from other donors' samples. Source material: PBMCs.

The CDR3 DNA is TGCGCCAGCAGCCGCCTCAGCGGGACTAGCGGGGAGGGCCCTTATGGTCCCTTC. Protein product: CASSRLSGTSGEGPYGPF. The gene calls are TRBV4-3 and TRBJ2-1; TRBD2 agrees at 13 bases. The CDR3 consists of 18 residues. Germline V gene lookup returns CDR1 LGHNA and CDR2 YSLEER.